These 5 T cell receptor beta chains came from one sample sequenced in a study of blood T cell repertoires in COVID-19. TCRdb keeps only in-frame clones here, not all; method: immunoSEQ multiplex PCR. The sample has tens of thousands of clones; 85% to 90% are singletons. What was sequenced was peripheral blood. These receptors all come from a woman of 80 years or more with active COVID-19.

This clone was observed once. The rearrangement uses TRBV18 and TRBJ1-1; maybe TRBD1 (5 bases). V shed 1 base and J shed 1 base, with 7 bases lying between them. CDR1 and CDR2 from the germline V gene are KGHSH and LQKENI. The CDR3 consists of 14 residues. The CDR3 coding sequence is TGTGCCAGCTCACCACAGGGGCCGAACACTGAAGCTTTCTTT. Amino acids: CASSPQGPNTEAFF.

This clone has just a few counts. The V call is TRBV15, the J call TRBJ2-1, with 7 bases matching TRBD1. V gave up 0 bases and J gave up 5 bases; unmatched junction bases: 13. Germline lookup yields CDR1 LNHNV and CDR2 YYDKDF (reference sequence). The CDR3 is made up of 18 amino acids. The CDR3 spells CATSRDSPRGLLHNEQFF. The CDR3 DNA is TGTGCCACCAGCAGAGACTCTCCTAGGGGGCTACTGCACAATGAGCAGTTCTTC. Looking up the rest from reference TRBV15 and TRBJ2-1 gives the full variable domain: DAMVIQNPRYQVTQFGKPVTLSCSQTLNHNVMYWYQQKSSQAPKLLFHYYDKDFNNEADTPDNFQSRRPNTSFCFLDIRSPGLGDTAMYLCATSRDSPRGLLHNEQFFGPGTRLTVL.

The chain is built from TRBV25-1 and TRBJ2-2, with D perhaps matching TRBD1 (5 bases). V lost 5 bases and J 1 base, leaving 8 bases between the germline ends. CDR1 MGHDK and CDR2 SYGVNS come from the germline V gene. CDR3 length equals 14 residues. The CDR3 spells CASSPGQNTGELFF. Written as DNA, the CDR3 is TGTGCCAGCAGTCCAGGACAGAACACCGGGGAGCTGTTTTTT.

V gene TRBV3-1 (or the pseudogene TRBV3-2) combines with J gene TRBJ2-7; 9 bases align to TRBD2. The CDR3 sequence is 15 residues long. The trim removed 1 base at V and 3 bases at J, leaving 4 bases unmatched. Looked up from germline, CDR1 is LGHDT and CDR2 is YNNKEL (reference sequence). The CDR3 DNA follows: TGTGCCAGCAGCCAAGTAAGTAGCGGGAGCTACGAGCAGTACTTC. It is translated as CASSQVSSGSYEQYF.

This clone was seen only a few times. This chain joins TRBV11-3 and TRBJ2-7, with 8 bases aligning to TRBD2. The ends lost 5 bases at V and 4 bases at J; junction bases unmatched: 13. The CDR3 contains 16 residues. The germline gives CDR1 SGHNT, CDR2 YENEEA. This CDR3 is CASSPIRASGPYEQYF. The CDR3, as DNA: TGTGCCAGCAGCCCGATCCGGGCTAGCGGGCCATACGAGCAGTACTTC. Complete variable domain (other parts from reference TRBV11-3 and TRBJ2-7): EAGVVQSPRYKIIEKKQPVAFWCNPISGHNTLYWYLQNLGQGPELLIRYENEEAVDDSQLPKDRFSAERLKGVDSTLKIQPAELGDSAVYLCASSPIRASGPYEQYFGPGTRLTVT.